This T cell receptor (beta chain) was recorded in a study of T cells in Graves' hyperthyroidism and ophthalmopathy. Amplification yielded TCR beta CDR3 regions, with RNA transcripts as the source. In the first-round RT-PCR of the TCR CDR3, the HTBI primer set was used. TCRdb itself ran the multiplex PCR reads through MiXCR, one entry per CDR3 protein. The sample records about 270,000 distinct CDR3 sequences, approximately 24% being singletons. This clonotype was obtained from a woman aged 40 to 50 with Graves' ophthalmopathy. Input material: blood.

DNA for the CDR3: TGTGCCATCAGTCCGGGACAGGAGACCACTGAAGCTTTCTTT. Its protein product is CAISPGQETTEAFF. This chain joins TRBV10-3 and TRBJ1-1; 8 bases line up with TRBD1. CDR3 length: 14 amino acids. Germline trimming cut 5 bases from V and 4 bases from J; bases unmatched to any gene: 6. The germline V gene has CDR1 ENHRY and CDR2 SYGVKD.